The subject of this entry is one TCR beta chain. The antigen remains unidentified. Assay used: immunoSEQ multiplex PCR; TCRdb lists only in-frame clones, some missing. The sample lists 90,000 to 130,000 clones; 65% to 85% were seen once. This CDR3 spans 14 amino acids. Trimming cost V 3 bases and J 6 bases, with 15 bases left between them. Per germline, CDR1 SEHNR and CDR2 FQNEAQ (reference sequence). This sample stems from a study of T cell responses to AZD1222 COVID-19 vaccine. As for the study in general: The study pooled second doses at about 4 or about 12 weeks.

Findings and caveats of the study: Repertoire collection took place solely once the T cell response had peaked. Vaccine-associated CD4 TCRs spanned spike, dominant at 160-218 and 743-854. AZD1222 recipients seropositive at baseline numbered only six or seven.

The input for sequencing was peripheral blood, taken on day 0 of AZD1222 vaccination. This TCR was recovered from an adult in good health. The chain combines TRBV7-9 with TRBJ2-7, with D tentatively TRBD1 or TRBD2 (5 bases each). The CDR3 loop reads CASSFSGGNPEQYF. Written as DNA, the CDR3 is TGTGCCAGCAGCTTTTCTGGGGGTAATCCCGAGCAGTACTTC.